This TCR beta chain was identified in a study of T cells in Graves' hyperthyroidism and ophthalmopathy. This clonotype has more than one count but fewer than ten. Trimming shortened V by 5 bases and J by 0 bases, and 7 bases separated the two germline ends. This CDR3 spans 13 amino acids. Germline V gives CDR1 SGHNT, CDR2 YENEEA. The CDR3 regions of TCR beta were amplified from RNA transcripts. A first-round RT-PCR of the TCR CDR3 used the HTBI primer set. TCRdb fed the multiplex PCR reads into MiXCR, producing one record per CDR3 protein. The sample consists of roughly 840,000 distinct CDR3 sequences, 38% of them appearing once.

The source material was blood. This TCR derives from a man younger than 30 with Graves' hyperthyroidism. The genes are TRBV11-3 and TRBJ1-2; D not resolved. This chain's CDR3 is CASSPEANYGYTF. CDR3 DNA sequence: TGTGCCAGCAGCCCCGAGGCTAACTATGGCTACACCTTC.